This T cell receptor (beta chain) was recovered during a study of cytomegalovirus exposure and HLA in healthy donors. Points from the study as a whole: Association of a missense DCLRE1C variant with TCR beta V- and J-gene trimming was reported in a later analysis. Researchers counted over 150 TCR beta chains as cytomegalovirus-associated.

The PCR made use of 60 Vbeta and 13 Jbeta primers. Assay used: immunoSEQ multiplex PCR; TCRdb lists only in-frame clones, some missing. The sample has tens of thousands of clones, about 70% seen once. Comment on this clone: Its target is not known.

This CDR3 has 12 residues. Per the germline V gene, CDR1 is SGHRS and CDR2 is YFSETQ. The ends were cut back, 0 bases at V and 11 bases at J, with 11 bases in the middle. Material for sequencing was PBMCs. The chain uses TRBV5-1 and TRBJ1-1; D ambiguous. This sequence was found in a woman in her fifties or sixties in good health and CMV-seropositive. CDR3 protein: CASSLEGRSAFF. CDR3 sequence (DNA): TGCGCCAGCAGCTTGGAAGGCAGGTCGGCTTTCTTT.